The rows below give T cell receptor beta chains drawn from one sample of a study of shared clonotypes between healthy human individuals. Only in-frame clones appear in the TCRdb table, and some are missing; sequencing was by immunoSEQ multiplex PCR. The sample lists 850,000 to 1,200,000 clones; approximately 70% were seen once. The sequenced sample was memory CD4+ T cells sorted from blood. Source of these receptors: a man aged 18-30 years in good health. Each CDR3 is given with its conserved first and last residue. D genes are given only for firm matches. Rows may omit the clone size; those that give it use once, few, many or a size class.

d_call,clone_size,v_call,j_call,cdr3_aa,cdr3_nt
-,-,TRBV19,TRBJ1-2,CASSRNDYGYTF,TGTGCCAGTAGTCGAAATGACTATGGCTACACCTTC
-,few,TRBV7-9,TRBJ1-2,CASSLVNVEDYGYTF,TGTGCCAGCAGCTTAGTGAACGTAGAAGACTATGGCTACACCTTC
-,-,TRBV10-2,TRBJ2-7,CASTVGGGGTYEQYF,TGCGCCAGCACGGTTGGAGGGGGAGGTACGTACGAGCAGTACTTC
TRBD1,-,TRBV4-1,TRBJ2-7,CASSQDFFPGRGQGNSYEQYF,TGCGCCAGCAGCCAAGATTTTTTTCCTGGGCGGGGACAGGGTAACTCCTACGAGCAGTACTTC
TRBD2,-,TRBV5-1,TRBJ2-1,CASSPRTSLDEQFF,TGCGCCAGCAGCCCACGGACTAGTCTTGATGAGCAGTTCTTC
-,-,TRBV10-2,TRBJ1-5,CASSPSPPNQPQHF,TGCGCCAGCAGCCCATCACCCCCCAATCAGCCCCAGCATTTT
TRBD2,once,TRBV29-1,TRBJ2-1,CSVEARGLAGGRNYNEQFF,TGCAGCGTTGAGGCCAGGGGACTAGCGGGGGGCCGAAACTACAATGAGCAGTTCTTC
-,-,TRBV10-1,TRBJ2-1,CASSGEAYYNEQFF,TGCGCCAGCAGTGGGGAGGCCTATTACAATGAGCAGTTCTTC
TRBD1,-,TRBV7-2,TRBJ2-7,CASSAPGQGVYEQYF,TGTGCCAGCAGCGCACCGGGACAGGGGGTCTACGAGCAGTACTTC
-,once,TRBV5-1,TRBJ2-2,CASSLGLPTGELFF,TGCGCCAGCAGCTTGGGGCTCCCAACCGGGGAGCTGTTTTTT
-,-,TRBV6-5,TRBJ2-5,CASSYSSAGVTQYF,TGTGCCAGCAGTTACTCGAGCGCAGGGGTGACCCAGTACTTC
-,-,TRBV27,TRBJ2-7,CASSLGGGFHEQYF,TGTGCCAGCAGTTTAGGTGGGGGGTTCCACGAGCAGTACTTC
TRBD2,-,TRBV7-2,TRBJ2-7,CASSFGGTSRSYEQYF,TGTGCCAGCAGCTTTGGGGGGACTAGCAGATCCTACGAGCAGTACTTC
-,-,TRBV2,TRBJ1-1,CASHRFKNTEAFF,TGTGCCAGCCATAGATTCAAGAACACTGAAGCTTTCTTT
TRBD1,-,TRBV18,TRBJ1-2,CASSQGTAQTSYGYTF,TGTGCCAGCTCACAGGGGACAGCTCAAACGTCCTATGGCTACACCTTC
TRBD1,once,TRBV27,TRBJ1-1,CASSLFGRGLGTEAFF,TGTGCCAGCAGTTTATTTGGCAGGGGGCTAGGCACTGAAGCTTTCTTT
-,-,TRBV5-1,TRBJ2-1,CASSAEGGEFF,TGCGCCAGCAGCGCCGAAGGGGGGGAGTTCTTC
TRBD2,-,TRBV5-1,TRBJ2-3,CASSQAGGWTDTQYF,TGCGCCAGCAGCCAAGCGGGGGGGTGGACAGATACGCAGTATTTT
-,-,TRBV9,TRBJ2-7,CASSVVTPEQYF,TGTGCCAGCAGCGTAGTGACTCCCGAGCAGTACTTC
TRBD2,few,TRBV7-2,TRBJ2-3,CASSLGLAGGWDTQYF,TGTGCCAGCAGCCTAGGACTAGCGGGAGGGTGGGATACGCAGTATTTT
-,-,TRBV2,TRBJ1-1,CASSEHTEAFF,TGTGCCAGCAGTGAACACACTGAAGCTTTCTTT
TRBD2,-,TRBV9,TRBJ2-1,CASSVRDYGNEQFF,TGTGCCAGCAGCGTCCGGGACTATGGCAATGAGCAGTTCTTC
TRBD1,-,TRBV6-5,TRBJ2-7,CASRRGTGVLYEQYF,TGTGCCAGCAGACGCGGGACAGGGGTTCTATACGAGCAGTACTTC
TRBD1,-,TRBV4-2,TRBJ1-5,CASSPETGQGPQPQHF,TGTGCCAGCAGCCCCGAGACGGGACAGGGCCCCCAGCCCCAGCATTTT
-,-,TRBV7-9,TRBJ1-4,CASSLATTVSTNEKLFF,TGTGCCAGCAGCTTAGCCACGACCGTTTCAACTAATGAAAAACTGTTTTTT
TRBD2,-,TRBV7-2,TRBJ2-7,CASRRTGTSGSGEQYF,TGTGCCAGCAGACGGACCGGGACTAGCGGGAGTGGGGAGCAGTACTTC
TRBD2,-,TRBV11-2,TRBJ2-1,CASSLDAGLASVRYNEQFF,TGTGCCAGCAGCTTAGATGCGGGACTAGCTAGCGTAAGATACAATGAGCAGTTCTTC
-,-,TRBV6-4,TRBJ1-1,CASSPALSVYTEAFF,TGTGCCAGCAGCCCCGCTTTATCGGTATACACTGAAGCTTTCTTT
TRBD1,-,TRBV6-1,TRBJ1-5,CASSEGTGNSNQPQHF,TGTGCCAGCAGTGAGGGGACAGGGAATAGCAATCAGCCCCAGCATTTT
TRBD1,-,TRBV18,TRBJ1-1,CASSPGTGNTEAFF,TGTGCCAGCTCACCAGGGACAGGGAACACTGAAGCTTTCTTT
-,once,TRBV19,TRBJ1-4,CASSMYYSEGEKLFF,TGTGCCAGTAGTATGTACTACTCGGAGGGGGAAAAACTGTTTTTT
-,-,TRBV5-4,TRBJ1-1,CASSLEIRGTEAFF,TGTGCCAGCAGCTTGGAAATCAGGGGAACTGAAGCTTTCTTT
TRBD1,-,TRBV5-6,TRBJ1-2,CASSLYRPGQGSGYTF,TGTGCCAGCAGCCTCTATCGACCGGGACAGGGGAGTGGCTACACCTTC
-,-,TRBV6-5,TRBJ2-7,CASSRGSTYEQYF,TGTGCCAGCAGTCGAGGATCCACCTACGAGCAGTACTTC
-,-,TRBV11-2,TRBJ2-3,CASSLGPWDSGDTQYF,TGTGCCAGCAGCTTAGGCCCTTGGGACTCGGGCGATACGCAGTATTTT
TRBD1,-,TRBV6-6,TRBJ2-1,CASSYVTGGNEQFF,TGTGCCAGCAGTTACGTGACAGGGGGCAATGAGCAGTTCTTC
-,-,TRBV5-1,TRBJ2-7,CASSLEAHSYEQYF,TGCGCCAGCAGCTTGGAGGCCCACTCCTACGAGCAGTACTTC
-,few,TRBV14,TRBJ1-4,CASSQSQQFNEKLFF,TGTGCCAGCAGCCAATCCCAACAGTTTAATGAAAAACTGTTTTTT
-,-,TRBV5-1,TRBJ2-7,CASSLDRQMNEQYF,TGCGCCAGCAGCTTGGACAGACAAATGAACGAGCAGTACTTC
TRBD1,-,TRBV19,TRBJ1-2,CASSPRTGMNYGYTF,TGTGCCAGTAGCCCAAGGACAGGCATGAACTATGGCTACACCTTC
TRBD1,few,TRBV9,TRBJ1-4,CASSTPGTGSDLNEKLFF,TGTGCCAGCAGCACTCCCGGGACAGGGAGTGACCTGAATGAAAAACTGTTTTTT
-,-,TRBV7-2,TRBJ1-1,CASSLDRRENTEAFF,TGTGCCAGCAGCTTAGACCGACGGGAGAACACTGAAGCTTTCTTT
-,-,TRBV7-8,TRBJ1-2,CASSPSGYGYTF,TGTGCCAGCAGCCCCTCGGGCTATGGCTACACCTTC
TRBD2,-,TRBV6-5,TRBJ2-5,CASSYSPRGSLETQYF,TGTGCCAGCAGTTACTCTCCGCGGGGGAGCCTGGAGACCCAGTACTTC
TRBD1,few,TRBV19,TRBJ1-5,CASSTHGQGPNQPQHF,TGTGCCAGTAGTACTCATGGACAGGGGCCCAATCAGCCCCAGCATTTT
-,-,TRBV5-1,TRBJ2-3,CASSSRTSQSTDTQYF,TGCGCCAGCAGCTCTCGGACGTCTCAAAGCACAGATACGCAGTATTTT
-,few,TRBV7-7,TRBJ2-5,CASSPGGRETQYF,TGTGCTAGCAGCCCCGGAGGACGGGAGACCCAGTACTTC
TRBD2,-,TRBV5-4,TRBJ2-1,CASSLSGLAANEQFF,TGTGCCAGCAGCTTGTCCGGACTAGCCGCCAATGAGCAGTTCTTC
TRBD2,-,TRBV27,TRBJ2-3,CASSSTSGGADTQYF,TGTGCCAGCAGTTCGACTAGCGGGGGTGCAGATACGCAGTATTTT
-,-,TRBV6-6,TRBJ2-7,CASRPQIYEQYF,TGTGCCAGCAGGCCCCAGATCTACGAGCAGTACTTC
-,-,TRBV21-1,TRBJ1-4,CASPMGLDNRWEKLFF,TGTGCCAGCCCTATGGGTCTTGATAACAGGTGGGAAAAACTGTTTTTT
-,once,TRBV29-1,TRBJ2-7,CSVDMEGRGYF,TGCAGCGTTGACATGGAGGGCCGTGGGTACTTC
-,once,TRBV6-1,TRBJ2-1,CASSELLGDNEQFF,TGTGCCAGCAGTGAACTTCTCGGGGACAATGAGCAGTTCTTC
TRBD1,-,TRBV4-3,TRBJ2-2,CASSQDRGKYTGELFF,TGCGCCAGCAGCCAAGACAGGGGGAAATACACCGGGGAGCTGTTTTTT
-,-,TRBV30,TRBJ2-5,CAWSPQETQYF,TGTGCCTGGAGTCCACAAGAGACCCAGTACTTC